The 20 T cell receptor beta chains reported below all come from one sample, sequenced in a study of blood T cell repertoires in COVID-19. Produced via immunoSEQ multiplex PCR; TCRdb's table is partial and in-frame only. The data show around 250,000 clones, more than 65% seen once. Sequencing was performed on peripheral blood. The receptors were sampled from a woman between 18 and 29 years old with acute or convalescent COVID-19.

This clone was seen a single time. This chain connects TRBV18 to TRBJ2-1; D call uncertain. Per the germline V gene, CDR1 is KGHSH and CDR2 is LQKENI. CDR3 size: 16 residues. V was pared by 0 bases and J by 0 bases, with 9 bases between. The CDR3 region has the DNA TGTGCCAGCTCACCACCTCGAGTAAACTCCTACAATGAGCAGTTCTTC. Translating it yields CASSPPRVNSYNEQFF.

This CDR3 is CASSPRNSYEQYF. Written as DNA, the CDR3 is TGTGCCAGCAGCCCCCGTAATTCCTACGAGCAGTACTTC. V is TRBV7-2 and J is TRBJ2-7; D unclear. Trimming took 5 bases from V and 1 from J, leaving 9 bases between them. Germline CDR1 reads SGHTA; CDR2 reads FQGNSA. The CDR3 contains 13 residues.

This clone was picked up one time. V and J are TRBV4-3 and TRBJ1-3; D unresolved. The CDR3 is 15 residues long. Trimming cost V 0 bases and J 2 bases, with 8 bases left between them. Germline V gene data show CDR1 as LGHNA and CDR2 as YSLEER. The CDR3 coding sequence is TGCGCCAGCAGCCAAGAGTCCGGGACTGGAAACACCATATATTTT. Translation gives CASSQESGTGNTIYF.

The chain joins TRBV5-1 to TRBJ2-1, with 8 bases identical to TRBD2. Germline V CDR1 and CDR2: SGHRS, YFSETQ. The CDR3 consists of 19 residues. V lost 3 bases, J lost 2 bases, and 16 bases stayed unmatched. Here the CDR3 DNA reads TGCGCCAGCAGCTCCGTGGACGCCTTTAGCGGGACCGCCTACAATGAGCAGTTCTTC. It translates to CASSSVDAFSGTAYNEQFF.

This clone was picked up a small number of times. V gene TRBV5-1 combines with J gene TRBJ2-1; 8 bases align to TRBD1. With 4 bases clipped from V and 7 bases from J, the junction kept 10 bases outside the gene matches. The CDR3 has 15 residues. Germline CDR1 reads SGHRS; CDR2 reads YFSETQ. This CDR3 reads CASSGETGVVNEQFF. The CDR3 region has the DNA TGCGCCAGCAGCGGCGAGACAGGGGTGGTTAATGAGCAGTTCTTC.

V is TRBV13 and J is TRBJ2-7, with TRBD1 matching 11 bases. The CDR3 has 14 residues. Trimming removed 6 bases from V and 3 bases from J; junction bases left unmatched: 4. The germline V gene has CDR1 PRHDT and CDR2 FYEKMQ (reference sequence). The CDR3 sequence is CASSLGTGGYEQYF. For the CDR3, the DNA is TGTGCCAGCAGTCTTGGGACAGGGGGCTACGAGCAGTACTTC.

The chain is built from TRBV7-9 and TRBJ2-1; 13 nucleotides line up with TRBD2. V lost 5 bases to trimming and J lost 0 bases; unmatched junction nucleotides: 7. The CDR3 has 18 amino acids. Germline-derived CDR1 and CDR2 are SEHNR and FQNEAQ (reference sequence). The DNA of the CDR3 is TGTGCCAGCAGCCCCGGACTAGCGGGGGAGAGCTCCTACAATGAGCAGTTCTTC. Amino acid sequence: CASSPGLAGESSYNEQFF.

CDR3 bases: TGTGCCACCGAGACACGGGGTTCCTACGAGCAGTACTTC. Translating gives CATETRGSYEQYF. The chain combines TRBV28 with TRBJ2-7, with D tentatively TRBD2 (5 bases). Germline V gene data show CDR1 as MDHEN and CDR2 as SYDVKM. The CDR3 is 13 amino acids. The V end lost 10 bases, the J end lost 1 base, and 14 bases lay between the germline ends.

This sequence joins TRBV7-2 and TRBJ1-2; 10 positions agree with TRBD1. Losses at the gene ends were 5 bases for V and 2 bases for J; bases not matched to a gene: 5. Germline V lookup: CDR1 SGHTA, CDR2 FQGNSA. The CDR3 has 15 residues. The CDR3 DNA reads TGTGCCAGCAGCCCCCGACAGGGGGCGAACTATGGCTACACCTTC. Translation: CASSPRQGANYGYTF.

This clone was observed a handful of times. The gene calls are TRBV28 and TRBJ2-7; the match to TRBD2 covers 7 bases. Losses at the gene ends were 3 bases for V and 2 bases for J; bases not matched to a gene: 7. There are 15 residues in the CDR3. Germline CDR1 is MDHEN and CDR2 is SYDVKM. This CDR3 is CASSFRSGRAYEQYF. The CDR3 coding sequence is TGTGCCAGCAGTTTTCGGTCAGGGAGGGCCTACGAGCAGTACTTC.

The V gene is TRBV19, the J gene TRBJ1-2; no firm D call. This CDR3 comprises 16 residues. Trimming pared 5 bases from V and 3 bases from J, leaving 19 bases between. Germline CDR1 is LNHDA and CDR2 is SQIVND (reference sequence). The CDR3 protein is CASSPTPLRIDYGYTF. Here the CDR3 DNA reads TGTGCCAGTAGTCCCACTCCCCTTCGTATTGACTATGGCTACACCTTC.

The genes are TRBV14 and TRBJ2-7; maybe TRBD2 (5 bases). The CDR3 runs 16 residues. The germline V gene has CDR1 SGHDN and CDR2 FVKESK. Trimming took 0 bases from V and 2 from J, leaving 14 bases between them. The DNA of the CDR3 is TGTGCCAGCAGCCAAGAGCCGGGATTATATGCCTACGAGCAGTACTTC. Its translation: CASSQEPGLYAYEQYF.

This clone has a handful of counts. This same CDR3 is encoded by further DNA sequences in the sample. The rearrangement uses TRBV18 and TRBJ2-3, with 8 bases identical to TRBD2. V dropped 1 base and J dropped 5; count of bases not matched to a gene: 5. The CDR3 sequence is 15 residues long. Germline values: CDR1 KGHSH, CDR2 LQKENI. This CDR3 is CASSPQLAGKDTQYF. The CDR3, as DNA: TGTGCCAGCTCACCACAGCTAGCGGGCAAAGATACGCAGTATTTT.

The chain is built from TRBV29-1 and TRBJ2-5; possible D gene TRBD1, 6 bases. The germline CDR1 and CDR2 sequences are SQVTM and ANQGSEA. Trimming removed 4 bases from V and 5 bases from J, with 17 bases in between. This CDR3 spans 14 amino acids. The CDR3 loop reads CSVGAGVNAETQYF. The CDR3 DNA reads TGCAGCGTTGGCGCAGGGGTGAATGCGGAGACCCAGTACTTC. The whole variable domain, remainder taken from reference TRBV29-1 and TRBJ2-5, is SAVISQKPSRDICQRGTSLTIQCQVDSQVTMMFWYRQQPGQSLTLIATANQGSEATYESGFVIDKFPISRPNLTFSTLTVSNMSPEDSSIYLCSVGAGVNAETQYFGPGTRLLVL.

This clone was detected only a few times. The chain joins TRBV30 to TRBJ1-2; 11 bases are a match to TRBD1. This CDR3 is built from 15 residues. Germline V CDR1 and CDR2: GTSNPN, SVGIG (reference sequence). The J segment lost 2 bases and the V segment lost 5 bases, leaving 7 bases of the junction unmatched. This chain's CDR3 is CAWQDRGPSNYGYTF. The DNA of the CDR3 is TGTGCCTGGCAGGACAGGGGGCCGTCAAACTATGGCTACACCTTC.

This clone occurred a few times. V usage is TRBV11-3 and J usage is TRBJ1-5; 10 nucleotides agree with TRBD1. Germline trimming cut 3 bases from V and 0 bases from J; bases unmatched to any gene: 2. This CDR3 is 16 amino acids long. Germline assignment: CDR1 SGHNT and CDR2 YENEEA. The CDR3 here is CASSFDRGPSNQPQHF. The CDR3 nucleotides are TGTGCCAGCAGCTTCGACAGGGGGCCTAGCAATCAGCCCCAGCATTTT.

The sample holds a few counts of this clone. The chain joins TRBV19 to TRBJ1-6; 10 bases match TRBD1. After removal of 1 base from V and 10 bases from J, the junction contained 4 bases not matched to a gene. CDR1 and CDR2 from the germline V gene are LNHDA and SQIVND (reference sequence). The length of the CDR3 is 15 residues. The CDR3, as DNA: TGTGCCAGTAGTATAGTGGGGACAGGGGCATCACCCCTCCACTTT. Amino acids: CASSIVGTGASPLHF.

In its sample, this clone was seen a few times. The chain links TRBV4-1 to TRBJ1-4, with 10 bases matching TRBD1. This CDR3 spans 16 amino acids. Germline CDR1 and CDR2: MGHRA and YSYEKL. V shed 3 bases and J 5 bases; nucleotides not matched to a gene: 6. The CDR3 here is CASSQFGTGENEKLFF. CDR3 sequence (DNA): TGCGCCAGCAGCCAGTTCGGGACAGGGGAAAATGAAAAACTGTTTTTT.

The rearrangement uses TRBV4-3 and TRBJ1-2; perhaps TRBD1 as D (5 bases). CDR3 length equals 13 residues. V was pared by 5 bases and J by 7 bases, with 14 bases between. Germline-derived CDR1 and CDR2 are LGHNA and YSLEER. This CDR3 reads CASSYEGLVGYTF. DNA of the CDR3: TGCGCCAGCAGCTACGAGGGACTAGTTGGCTACACCTTC.

The chain uses TRBV24-1 and TRBJ1-4, with TRBD1 as a possible D gene (6 bases). The CDR3 length is 14 residues. Deletions cut 12 bases from V and 0 bases from J, with 13 bases between. Looked up from germline, CDR1 is KGHDR and CDR2 is SFDVKD. Written as DNA, the CDR3 is TGTGCCCCCTGGGACACTTCAACTAATGAAAAACTGTTTTTT. Residues: CAPWDTSTNEKLFF.